This T cell receptor beta chain is drawn from a study of blood T cell repertoires in COVID-19. The wider study: Researchers got acute and convalescent COVID-19 samples from the United States, Italy and Spain.

As originally analysed: Amplification from reference gene primers served as the basis for estimated nucleated cell counts. Profiling relied on immunoSEQ multiplex PCR, and the TCRdb table lists in-frame clones only, not all of them. V and J calls plus clone size are reproduced from that table; the DNA served to infer D and trimming. The sample holds 250,000 to 350,000 clones; about 92% are singletons and the top ten take around 2.5%. Recovery meant two consecutive negative NP/OP PCR tests, professional clearance, or resolved symptoms. The sequencing sample was made of PBMCs or T cells enriched from blood (not recorded which). This receptor was identified in a man aged 55 to 69 who had recovered from COVID-19.

CDR3 sequence (DNA): TGTGCCAGCTCACCATTAGCGGACACCTACGAGCAGTACTTC. It codes for CASSPLADTYEQYF. This chain joins TRBV18 and TRBJ2-7, with D possibly TRBD2 on 6 matching bases. CDR1 KGHSH and CDR2 LQKENI come from the germline V gene. V was shortened by 2 bases and J by 2 bases, with 10 bases between the two germline ends. This CDR3 is 14 amino acids long.